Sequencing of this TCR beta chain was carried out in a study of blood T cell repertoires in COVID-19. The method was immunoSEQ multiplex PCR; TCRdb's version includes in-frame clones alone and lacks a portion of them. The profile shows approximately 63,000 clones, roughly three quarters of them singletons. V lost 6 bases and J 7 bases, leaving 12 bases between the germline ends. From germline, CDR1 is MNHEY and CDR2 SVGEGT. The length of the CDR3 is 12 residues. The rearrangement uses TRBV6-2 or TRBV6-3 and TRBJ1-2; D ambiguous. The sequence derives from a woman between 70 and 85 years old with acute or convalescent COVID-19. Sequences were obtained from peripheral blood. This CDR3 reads CASSRPDSGYTF. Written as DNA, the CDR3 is TGTGCCAGCAGCCGACCGGACTCTGGCTACACCTTC.